This T cell receptor (beta chain) appears in the sequencing data of a study of cytomegalovirus exposure and HLA in healthy donors. Study-level background: Of 398 genotyped donors, roughly 80% clustered with self-reported Caucasian donors. General study findings and limits: Some V segments (TRBV6-2 and TRBV6-3 among them) were excluded as indistinguishable.

Germline CDR1 reads SGHNT; CDR2 reads YENEEA. CDR3 length equals 14 residues. V lost 4 bases to trimming and J lost 2 bases, with 10 bases between them. Remarks on this clone: Its antigen is not identified.

The study ran its PCR with 60 Vbeta and 13 Jbeta primers. The repertoire was sequenced with immunoSEQ multiplex PCR; TCRdb's copy has only in-frame clones and lacks some. Of roughly 78,000 clones listed, over 55% were seen once; the top ten hold 5% to 6%. The V gene is TRBV11-3, the J gene TRBJ2-3; D perhaps matches TRBD1 (5 bases). Material: PBMCs. This receptor was identified in a man aged 30 to 39 in good health and CMV-seropositive. CDR3 in DNA: TGTGCCAGCAGCTATCGACAGAACACAGATACGCAGTATTTT. Translating it yields CASSYRQNTDTQYF.